This is a list of T cell receptor beta chains from one sample in a study of blood T cell repertoires in COVID-19. This table comes from immunoSEQ multiplex PCR, and its TCRdb copy is limited to in-frame clones, with some not included. The data hold more than 80,000 clones, with roughly 83% observed a single time. Sequences were obtained from peripheral blood. These receptors originate from a middle-aged man with active COVID-19. CDR3s include the opening cysteine and the closing phenylalanine or tryptophan. A D gene is named only where the DNA matches it firmly. Some rows have no size entry. The others give once, few or many, or a class for an expanded clone.

J: TRBJ2-7
D: TRBD2
V: TRBV5-1
size: NA
CDR3: CASSLIDGRAGNEQYF
DNA: TGCGCCAGCAGCTTGATTGACGGGAGGGCAGGTAACGAGCAGTACTTC

J: TRBJ2-7
D: TRBD2
V: TRBV6-2/TRBV6-3
size: NA
CDR3: CASTPAPEAGVFYEQYF
DNA: TGTGCCAGCACCCCGGCCCCTGAAGCGGGGGTTTTCTACGAGCAGTACTTC

J: TRBJ2-5
D: NA
V: TRBV15
size: NA
CDR3: CATRGEWGDEETQYF
DNA: TGTGCCACCAGGGGGGAATGGGGGGATGAAGAGACCCAGTACTTC

J: TRBJ2-2
D: TRBD2
V: TRBV29-1
size: once
CDR3: CSVEDLTSGVNTGELFF
DNA: TGCAGCGTTGAAGACCTTACTAGCGGGGTTAACACCGGGGAGCTGTTTTTT

J: TRBJ1-1
D: TRBD1
V: TRBV6-5
size: NA
CDR3: CASSWTGTVANTEAFF
DNA: TGTGCCAGCAGTTGGACCGGGACAGTTGCGAACACTGAAGCTTTCTTT

J: TRBJ1-2
D: NA
V: TRBV24-1
size: NA
CDR3: CATSDPNLVRGALLYGYTF
DNA: TGTGCCACCAGTGACCCAAACCTAGTCCGGGGGGCCCTCCTCTATGGCTACACCTTC

J: TRBJ2-5
D: TRBD1
V: TRBV4-3
size: once
CDR3: CASSQGRQGNSQETQYF
DNA: TGCGCCAGCAGCCAAGGACGACAGGGGAACTCGCAAGAGACCCAGTACTTC

J: TRBJ2-7
D: NA
V: TRBV7-9
size: once
CDR3: CASSGEQVPTYEQYF
DNA: TGTGCCAGCAGCGGGGAACAGGTCCCAACCTACGAGCAGTACTTC

J: TRBJ1-1
D: NA
V: TRBV11-1
size: NA
CDR3: CASSPGRLNTEAFF
DNA: TGTGCCAGCAGCCCAGGTAGATTGAACACTGAAGCTTTCTTT

J: TRBJ1-6
D: NA
V: TRBV14
size: NA
CDR3: CASSPFRGGWTLHF
DNA: TGTGCCAGCAGCCCTTTCCGCGGGGGTTGGACCCTCCACTTT

J: TRBJ1-2
D: NA
V: TRBV9
size: NA
CDR3: CASSAGGSRDTDYGYTF
DNA: TGTGCCAGCAGCGCGGGGGGTAGCCGGGACACCGACTATGGCTACACCTTC

J: TRBJ2-3
D: TRBD2
V: TRBV28
size: NA
CDR3: CASSLRLAGIVSTDTQYF
DNA: TGTGCCAGCAGTTTGAGACTAGCGGGAATCGTTAGCACAGATACGCAGTATTTT

J: TRBJ2-4
D: TRBD2
V: TRBV6-2/TRBV6-3
size: NA
CDR3: CASSYSRGIQYF
DNA: TGTGCCAGCAGTTACTCGCGGGGGATTCAGTACTTC

J: TRBJ2-7
D: TRBD1
V: TRBV4-2
size: NA
CDR3: CASSPGTGGDEQYF
DNA: TGTGCCAGCAGCCCCGGGACAGGGGGGGACGAGCAGTACTTC

J: TRBJ2-7
D: NA
V: TRBV19
size: once
CDR3: CASSVKTLGLYEQYF
DNA: TGTGCCAGTAGTGTGAAGACCCTGGGGCTTTACGAGCAGTACTTC

J: TRBJ1-1
D: NA
V: TRBV28
size: NA
CDR3: CASSLTGLVTEAFF
DNA: TGTGCCAGCAGTCTTACAGGGTTAGTGACTGAAGCTTTCTTT

J: TRBJ1-4
D: NA
V: TRBV15
size: NA
CDR3: CATSRENRDEKLFF
DNA: TGTGCCACCAGCAGAGAGAACAGAGATGAAAAACTGTTTTTT

J: TRBJ1-1
D: NA
V: TRBV9
size: NA
CDR3: CASSPEAGLDTEAFF
DNA: TGTGCCAGCAGCCCTGAGGCAGGGTTGGACACTGAAGCTTTCTTT

J: TRBJ1-2
D: TRBD1
V: TRBV2
size: NA
CDR3: CASSPARTGNYGYTF
DNA: TGTGCCAGCAGCCCAGCCCGGACAGGGAACTATGGCTACACCTTC

J: TRBJ2-3
D: NA
V: TRBV7-3
size: NA
CDR3: CASSRTSLPTDTQYF
DNA: TGTGCCAGCAGCAGAACTAGCTTGCCCACAGATACGCAGTATTTT

J: TRBJ2-7
D: NA
V: TRBV7-2
size: NA
CDR3: CASSSGQPPYEQYF
DNA: TGTGCCAGCAGCTCCGGACAGCCCCCCTACGAGCAGTACTTC

J: TRBJ2-3
D: TRBD2
V: TRBV4-3
size: NA
CDR3: CASSLGLAASTDTQYF
DNA: TGCGCCAGCAGCCTCGGACTAGCGGCTAGCACAGATACGCAGTATTTT

J: TRBJ1-4
D: TRBD1
V: TRBV5-1
size: NA
CDR3: CASRKTGAGNEKLFF
DNA: TGCGCCAGCAGGAAAACAGGGGCCGGTAATGAAAAACTGTTTTTT

J: TRBJ1-1
D: TRBD1
V: TRBV5-6
size: NA
CDR3: CASSWGTGQSTEAFF
DNA: TGTGCCAGCAGCTGGGGGACAGGGCAGTCCACTGAAGCTTTCTTT

J: TRBJ1-2
D: TRBD1
V: TRBV5-1
size: NA
CDR3: CASSSNWDRSLGYTF
DNA: TGCGCCAGCAGCTCCAACTGGGACAGATCCCTGGGCTACACCTTC

J: TRBJ1-1
D: TRBD1
V: TRBV6-2/TRBV6-3
size: NA
CDR3: CASSSIEIDRGGTEAFF
DNA: TGTGCCAGCAGTTCCATCGAAATCGACAGGGGAGGCACTGAAGCTTTCTTT

J: TRBJ2-1
D: NA
V: TRBV7-2
size: NA
CDR3: CASSLTRVNEQFF
DNA: TGTGCCAGCAGCCTCACGCGGGTAAATGAGCAGTTCTTC

J: TRBJ2-4
D: TRBD2
V: TRBV7-9
size: NA
CDR3: CASSLGTGTTKNIQYF
DNA: TGTGCCAGCAGCTTAGGGACCGGGACTACTAAAAACATTCAGTACTTC

J: TRBJ1-1
D: TRBD1
V: TRBV7-2
size: NA
CDR3: CASSLGGTGGLAEAFF
DNA: TGTGCCAGCAGCTTAGGGGGGACAGGGGGACTGGCTGAAGCTTTCTTT

J: TRBJ1-5
D: NA
V: TRBV7-2
size: NA
CDR3: CASSLTRDSNQPQHF
DNA: TGTGCCAGCAGCTTAACGAGGGATAGCAATCAGCCCCAGCATTTT

J: TRBJ1-1
D: NA
V: TRBV27
size: NA
CDR3: CASSLREDTEAFF
DNA: TGTGCCAGCAGTTTACGTGAGGACACTGAAGCTTTCTTT

J: TRBJ2-2
D: TRBD2
V: TRBV10-2
size: NA
CDR3: CASSEFGTRAGELFF
DNA: TGCGCCAGCAGTGAGTTTGGGACTAGAGCCGGGGAGCTGTTTTTT

J: TRBJ1-6
D: NA
V: TRBV3-1/TRBV3-2
size: NA
CDR3: CASSPQGPDNSPLHF
DNA: TGTGCCAGCAGCCCCCAGGGGCCCGATAATTCACCCCTCCACTTT

J: TRBJ1-1
D: NA
V: TRBV18
size: NA
CDR3: CASSPPDSSWEAFF
DNA: TGTGCCAGCTCACCACCCGACAGTTCCTGGGAAGCTTTCTTT

J: TRBJ2-1
D: TRBD1
V: TRBV6-1
size: NA
CDR3: CASSEVPGQGRDEQFF
DNA: TGTGCCAGCAGTGAAGTTCCGGGACAGGGACGCGATGAGCAGTTCTTC

J: TRBJ1-4
D: NA
V: TRBV19
size: NA
CDR3: CASSGQPSSTNEKLFF
DNA: TGTGCCAGTAGCGGACAGCCTTCTTCGACTAATGAAAAACTGTTTTTT

J: TRBJ2-7
D: TRBD2
V: TRBV28
size: few
CDR3: CASVKPAGGPYEQYF
DNA: TGTGCCAGCGTTAAACCGGCGGGAGGGCCCTACGAGCAGTACTTC

J: TRBJ2-3
D: TRBD2
V: TRBV20-1
size: NA
CDR3: CSASRLAGGQNTQYF
DNA: TGCAGTGCTAGTAGGCTAGCGGGGGGGCAGAATACGCAGTATTTT

J: TRBJ2-3
D: NA
V: TRBV27
size: NA
CDR3: CASSLAGALSTDTQYF
DNA: TGTGCCAGCAGTTTAGCGGGGGCCCTTAGCACAGATACGCAGTATTTT

J: TRBJ2-5
D: NA
V: TRBV30
size: few
CDR3: CAWSDVKGGGETQYF
DNA: TGTGCCTGGAGTGACGTTAAGGGGGGGGGTGAGACCCAGTACTTC

J: TRBJ1-2
D: NA
V: TRBV6-1
size: NA
CDR3: CASSERGGSYGYTF
DNA: TGTGCCAGCAGTGAAAGGGGGGGAAGCTATGGCTACACCTTC

J: TRBJ1-1
D: NA
V: TRBV5-4
size: NA
CDR3: CAIWPGQMNTEAFF
DNA: TGTGCCATTTGGCCGGGACAAATGAACACTGAAGCTTTCTTT

J: TRBJ2-2
D: TRBD1
V: TRBV27
size: NA
CDR3: CASRGQLNTGELFF
DNA: TGTGCCAGCAGGGGACAGCTCAACACCGGGGAGCTGTTTTTT

J: TRBJ2-2
D: TRBD1
V: TRBV7-2
size: NA
CDR3: CASSLDRGPAGELFF
DNA: TGTGCCAGCAGCTTAGATAGGGGGCCGGCCGGGGAGCTGTTTTTT

J: TRBJ2-2
D: NA
V: TRBV25-1
size: few
CDR3: CASSPDRTTGELFF
DNA: TGTGCCAGCAGTCCCGACAGGACTACCGGGGAGCTGTTTTTT

J: TRBJ2-5
D: TRBD2
V: TRBV3-1/TRBV3-2
size: NA
CDR3: CASSPTLVAGGPSGEETQYF
DNA: TGTGCCAGCAGCCCCACTTTGGTAGCGGGAGGGCCTTCGGGCGAGGAGACCCAGTACTTC

J: TRBJ1-3
D: NA
V: TRBV7-2
size: NA
CDR3: CASSLEAAGDGNTIYF
DNA: TGTGCCAGCAGCTTAGAGGCCGCGGGGGATGGAAACACCATATATTTT

J: TRBJ2-1
D: TRBD2
V: TRBV9
size: NA
CDR3: CASSPGLAGYNEQFF
DNA: TGTGCCAGCAGCCCAGGACTAGCGGGGTACAATGAGCAGTTCTTC

J: TRBJ1-1
D: TRBD1
V: TRBV6-6
size: NA
CDR3: CASGRQGLNTEAFF
DNA: TGTGCCAGCGGGCGACAGGGTTTGAACACTGAAGCTTTCTTT

J: TRBJ1-1
D: TRBD1
V: TRBV29-1
size: NA
CDR3: CSAAGTATEAFF
DNA: TGCAGCGCCGCCGGGACAGCGACTGAAGCTTTCTTT

J: TRBJ2-2
D: NA
V: TRBV18
size: NA
CDR3: CASLQDRSNTGELFF
DNA: TGTGCCAGCTTACAGGACCGAAGTAACACCGGGGAGCTGTTTTTT

J: TRBJ2-3
D: TRBD2
V: TRBV2
size: few
CDR3: CASSVTSGRNVDTQYF
DNA: TGTGCCAGCAGTGTCACTAGCGGGAGAAACGTAGATACGCAGTATTTT

J: TRBJ2-4
D: NA
V: TRBV28
size: NA
CDR3: CASSPAGQRYKNIQYF
DNA: TGTGCCAGCAGTCCCGCAGGACAGAGATACAAAAACATTCAGTACTTC

J: TRBJ1-1
D: TRBD1
V: TRBV7-2
size: once
CDR3: CASKQGQGTEAFF
DNA: TGTGCCAGCAAACAGGGGCAGGGCACTGAAGCTTTCTTT